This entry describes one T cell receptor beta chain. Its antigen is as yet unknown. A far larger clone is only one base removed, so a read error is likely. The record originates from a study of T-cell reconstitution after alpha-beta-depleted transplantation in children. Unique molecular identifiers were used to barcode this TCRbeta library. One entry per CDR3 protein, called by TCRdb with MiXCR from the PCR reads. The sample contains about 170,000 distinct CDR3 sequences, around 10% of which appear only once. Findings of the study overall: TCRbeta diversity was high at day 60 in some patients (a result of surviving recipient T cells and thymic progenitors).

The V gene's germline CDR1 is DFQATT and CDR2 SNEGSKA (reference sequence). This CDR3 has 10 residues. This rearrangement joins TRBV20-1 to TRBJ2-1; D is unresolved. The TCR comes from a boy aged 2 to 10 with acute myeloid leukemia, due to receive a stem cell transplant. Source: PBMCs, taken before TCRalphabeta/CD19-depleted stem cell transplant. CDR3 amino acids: CGARGNEQFF. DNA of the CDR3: TGCGGTGCTAGAGGCAATGAGCAGTTCTTC.